The clone carrying this T cell receptor beta chain was found a few times. Its antigen remains unidentified. The data originate from a study of T-cell memory formation after mild COVID-19. Turning to the study itself: There were largely donor-specific TCR clusters. Regarding the study as a whole: While clones contracting from day 15 to 85 were balanced between CD4 and CD8, later expanders leaned CD4+.

TCRdb itself ran the 5' RACE reads through MiXCR, one entry per CDR3 protein. The sample has hundreds of thousands of distinct CDR3 sequences; about 20% are singletons. From germline, CDR1 is PRHDT and CDR2 FYEKMQ (reference sequence). The CDR3 sequence is 19 residues long. J lost 0 bases, V lost 5 bases, and 11 bases had no gene match. This sequence joins TRBV13 and TRBJ2-6; 9 nucleotides line up with TRBD1. The sequence came from an adult woman who had mild COVID-19 (a few samples of this study predate the infection). Cell type and time point are not known. Sequenced input: PBMCs or a T cell subset sorted from them (not recorded which). The CDR3 reads CASSPYRGLSLSGANVLTF. CDR3 bases: TGTGCCAGCAGCCCCTACAGGGGGCTTTCTCTCTCTGGGGCCAACGTCCTGACTTTC.